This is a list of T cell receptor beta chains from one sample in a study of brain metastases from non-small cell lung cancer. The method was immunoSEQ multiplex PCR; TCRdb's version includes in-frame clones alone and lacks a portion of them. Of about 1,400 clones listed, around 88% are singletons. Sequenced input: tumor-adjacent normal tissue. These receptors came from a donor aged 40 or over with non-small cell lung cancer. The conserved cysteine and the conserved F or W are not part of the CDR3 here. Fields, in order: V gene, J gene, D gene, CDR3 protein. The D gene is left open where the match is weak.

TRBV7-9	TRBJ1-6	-	ASSFRASSYNSPLH
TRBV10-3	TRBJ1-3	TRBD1	AISALQGSLRSGNTIY
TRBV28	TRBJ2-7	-	ASEARLTYEQY
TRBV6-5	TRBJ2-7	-	ASIPTGSFYEQY
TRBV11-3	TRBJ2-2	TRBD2	TSSRTSGGFGKLF
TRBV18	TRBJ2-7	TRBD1	ASSTTGRWEQY
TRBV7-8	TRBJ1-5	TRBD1	ASSSGSGTGRPRAQH
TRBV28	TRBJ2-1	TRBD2	ASSFGTSETNEQF
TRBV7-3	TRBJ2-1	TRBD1	ASSLAGGRATHNKQF
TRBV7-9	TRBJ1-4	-	ASSATRDGEKLF
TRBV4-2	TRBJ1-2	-	ASSQEGGDNYGYT
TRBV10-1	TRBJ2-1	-	ASSESAWNEQF
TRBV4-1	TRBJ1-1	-	ASSPGGHTEAF
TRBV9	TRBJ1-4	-	ASSFRGTDEKLF
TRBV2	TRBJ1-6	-	ASQPRQNSPLH